This TCR beta chain derives from a study of control samples from healthy donors and cancer patients. Measured with immunoSEQ multiplex PCR; TCRdb has only the in-frame clones, and not every one. The repertoire holds just over 90,000 clones, with roughly nine tenths as singletons. CDR1 and CDR2 (germline): SGHAT, FQNNGV. Trimming removed 4 bases at V and 6 bases at J, with 15 bases between. This CDR3 is 15 amino acids long. The sequence came from a woman aged 45-65 years in good health. The sequenced sample consisted of blood. The J gene is TRBJ2-2, the V gene TRBV11-2, with D maybe TRBD2 (5 bases). CDR3 region: CASSYRTQIAGELFF. The DNA of the CDR3 is TGTGCCAGCAGCTATAGGACTCAAATCGCCGGGGAGCTGTTTTTT.